These 6 T cell receptor beta chains share one sample of origin, sequenced in a study of beta chain features in type 1 diabetes. Since all of the isolated RNA was reverse transcribed, expressed TCRB transcripts were what got sequenced. TCRdb's table, derived via immunoSEQ multiplex PCR, lists solely in-frame clones and lacks some. Among more than 300,000 clones, about 15% were seen once, and the ten largest hold 0.019%. Sequencing was performed on naive CD4+ T cells from blood. The receptors here all came from a woman aged 18-29 years in good health.

The chain couples TRBV11-2 to TRBJ2-6; D unclear. Trimming took off 4 bases at V and 5 bases at J, with 6 bases between the two ends. Germline-derived CDR1 and CDR2 are SGHAT and FQNNGV. The CDR3 contains 13 residues. Here the CDR3 DNA reads TGTGCCAGCAGCTCCAACAGGGCCAACGTCCTGACTTTC. This codes for CASSSNRANVLTF.

This clone was detected a few times. The gene calls are TRBV25-1 and TRBJ2-7, with TRBD2 matching over 10 bases. CDR1 and CDR2 from the germline V gene are MGHDK and SYGVNS. Unmatched junction bases numbered 15, after V lost 4 bases and J lost 6 bases. CDR3 length: 17 residues. The CDR3 DNA reads as TGTGCCAGCAGTGGAACTAGCGGGACCCTAGCCGGAGGCGAGCAGTACTTC. Protein sequence: CASSGTSGTLAGGEQYF.

The chain is built from TRBV7-2 and TRBJ2-1; D not certain. CDR1 SGHTA and CDR2 FQGNSA come from the germline V gene. V was pared by 5 bases and J by 0 bases, with 11 bases between. The CDR3 contains 15 residues. The CDR3 loop is CASSVQISSYNEQFF. The CDR3 DNA sequence: TGTGCCAGCAGCGTCCAGATAAGCTCCTACAATGAGCAGTTCTTC.

A few counts support this clone. The chain carries TRBV29-1 and TRBJ2-7; 10 bases match TRBD2. Germline V gives CDR1 SQVTM, CDR2 ANQGSEA. This CDR3 spans 13 amino acids. For the CDR3, the DNA is TGCACCTCACCTAGCGGGAGTGGGTACGAGCAGTACTTC. Translated: CTSPSGSGYEQYF.

The rearrangement links TRBV7-9 to TRBJ2-7; D is undetermined. Germline-derived CDR1 and CDR2 are SEHNR and FQNEAQ (reference sequence). The length of the CDR3 is 14 residues. Deletions cut 5 bases from V and 4 bases from J, with 15 bases between. The CDR3 coding sequence is TGTGCCAGCAGCCCTAAGATGCCGAGTTACGAGCAGTACTTC. Its translation is CASSPKMPSYEQYF.

The rearrangement uses TRBV5-4 and TRBJ2-7; the D is unclear. This CDR3 has 14 residues. The germline gives CDR1 SGHNT, CDR2 YYREEE (reference sequence). Trimming took off 5 bases at V and 2 bases at J, with 14 bases between the two ends. CDR3 amino acids: CASRSRSKTYEQYF. CDR3 coding DNA: TGTGCCAGCAGGTCCCGGAGCAAGACCTACGAGCAGTACTTC.